This T cell receptor (beta chain) is from a study of beta chain features in type 1 diabetes. Regarding the study as a whole: VDJ junctions in type 1 diabetes patients carried more deletions and fewer insertions. The naive, central memory and Treg TCRB repertoires of patients appeared to be more similar to one another than those of healthy donors. Moderately but significantly shorter TCRB CDR3s were found in Type 1 diabetes patients in all four CD4+ subsets.

Blood was drawn once from each donor into heparinised tubes. The draws averaged about 110 mL. With regard to this clone: What it binds is not known.

The trim removed 0 bases at V and 4 bases at J, leaving 6 bases unmatched. CDR3 length equals 16 residues. The V gene's germline CDR1 is SGHRS and CDR2 YFSETQ. The whole isolated RNA underwent reverse transcription, so sequencing captured expressed TCRB transcripts. The data were produced by immunoSEQ multiplex PCR, yet TCRdb's version contains in-frame clones alone and is incomplete. Of roughly 220,000 clones detected, approximately 16% appear once; the ten largest clones hold 0.085%. The chain recombines TRBV5-1 with TRBJ2-2; 7 bases align to TRBD1. The sequence was obtained from a man between 25 and 39 years old with type 1 diabetes. The sample consisted of naive CD4+ T cells from blood. CDR3 nucleotide sequence: TGCGCCAGCAGCTTGGCAGGGACAGCGGTCACCGGGGAGCTGTTTTTT. It is translated as CASSLAGTAVTGELFF.